This T cell receptor beta chain was observed in a study of CD8 T cells in Susac syndrome (dated by TCRdb to the late 2010s). For the wider study: The study used repertoire sequencing to test whether antigen drove CD8+ T cell activation and differentiation in Susac syndrome. The study compared CD8+ T cell repertoire clonality among about a dozen healthy donors, about 14 Susac syndrome patients and approximately 16 multiple sclerosis patients. What the study reported, not specific to this receptor: The study acknowledged that relatively few individuals were included in the TCR sequencing and HLA analysis.

As for this clonotype: Which antigen it targets is not known. Base qualities are not recorded, but no much larger clone differs from it by a single base.

RNA was extracted using the RNeasy kit, and about 0.5 to 1 microgram was reverse transcribed with random hexamers. The immunoSEQ multiplex PCR assay, covering 54 Vbeta and 13 Jbeta segments, was used to amplify TCR beta CDR3 regions. To correct PCR amplification bias, a synthetic template baseline was used for both primer optimization and computational correction. In the authors' own workflow: Reads were assigned to V, D and J genes according to IMGT and analyzed in immunoSEQ Analyzer, with only productive sequences retained. Clonality was calculated as one minus the Shannon entropy normalized by log2 of the number of productive unique sequences. For each patient and control, public and private clones were evaluated among the 100 most prevalent clones. A clone was defined as Susac-specific if it was absent from the healthy and MS cohorts, from approximately 980 published viral clones and from other ImmuneACCESS disease sequences. TCRdb redid the processing of the public reads, applying fastp at Q25 and MiXCR, and retained in-frame beta chains. Rows are combined by CDR3 protein, so each entry shows the most common genes and DNA. V and J calls and clone size were set by TCRdb, not the authors. This sample lists about 280,000 distinct CDR3 sequences; about 85% were detected once. Of the sample, about 0.11% is held by the ten largest clones.

Peripheral blood CD8+ and CD4+ T cells from healthy donors, Susac syndrome patients and multiple sclerosis patients were profiled by high-throughput TCR beta sequencing. The multiple sclerosis controls were treatment-naive patients whose relapsing-remitting disease, either stable or active, fulfilled the revised McDonald criteria. Bulk CD8+ and CD4+ T cells were purified by magnetic negative isolation, whereas CD8+ TEMRA cells were enriched by FACS. Blood was drawn into EDTA tubes, processed within 24 hours, and PBMCs were isolated by density gradient centrifugation. PBMCs destined for TCR sequencing were cryopreserved in liquid nitrogen and later thawed in a 37 °C water bath. Purity of sorted or isolated CD4+, CD8+ and CD8+ TEMRA cells was at least 90%. Its CDR3 holds 19 amino acids, cysteine through phenylalanine. Just the 57-base CDR3 DNA is kept, in frame starting at base 1. V is shortened by 5 bases, J by 1 base, and the region joining them spans 29 bases. Looking up the germline V gene (reference sequence) yields CDR1 DFQATT and CDR2 SNEGSKA.

The TCR comes from a human donor with multiple sclerosis. The sequenced sample was CD8+ T cells from PBMCs. The V and J genes are TRBV20-1 and TRBJ1-1; no D gene is confidently identified. The CDR3 reads CSAPTDPDVPTGGNTEAFF. The nucleotide sequence is given as TGCAGTGCTCCAACCGATCCCGACGTCCCGACGGGCGGGAACACTGAAGCTTTCTTT.